The next 5 T cell receptor beta chains were all read from a single sample in a study of blood T cell repertoires in COVID-19. Profiled with immunoSEQ multiplex PCR; TCRdb holds only in-frame clones, not every one. The sample has around 470,000 clones; 89% are singletons. Sequences were obtained from peripheral blood. The receptors come from a man aged 18 to 30 with COVID-19, enrolled during active disease.

This clone was seen only once. The gene calls are TRBV6-5 and TRBJ2-7; 8 bases are shared with TRBD2. CDR3 length: 14 amino acids. Germline loops: CDR1 MNHEY, CDR2 SVGAGI. Trimming at V came to 1 base and at J to 6 bases, leaving 5 bases not matched to a gene. The DNA for the CDR3 is TGTGCCAGCAGTTACTTGGTAGCGGGGTCCGAGCAGTACTTC. It codes for CASSYLVAGSEQYF.

The genes are TRBV19 and TRBJ2-1; D perhaps matches TRBD2 (5 bases). CDR1 and CDR2 from the germline V gene are LNHDA and SQIVND (reference sequence). The V and J ends lost 1 base and 13 bases respectively, with 8 bases between them. This CDR3 is built from 11 residues. The CDR3 DNA is TGTGCCAGTAGTATAGGTCGGGATCAGTTCTTC. The encoded protein is CASSIGRDQFF.

Here the CDR3 reads CASSIGSGLTLGRTF. The CDR3 nucleotides read TGTGCCAGTAGTATAGGTTCCGGACTAACCCTGGGGCGGACCTTC. J is TRBJ1-2 and V is TRBV19; D is possibly TRBD1 (5 bases). Trimming cost V 1 base and J 14 bases, with 23 bases left between them. Germline V gives CDR1 LNHDA, CDR2 SQIVND (reference sequence). The CDR3 length is 15 residues.

V is TRBV2 and J is TRBJ1-2, with D tentatively TRBD1 (6 bases). The CDR3 is 15 amino acids. V gave up 5 bases and J gave up 2 bases, with 15 bases separating them. From germline, CDR1 is SNHLY and CDR2 FYNNEI. The DNA for the CDR3 is TGTGCCAGCAGTCCCAGGACAGTAGAAAACTATGGCTACACCTTC. Translating it yields CASSPRTVENYGYTF.

The chain uses TRBV2 and TRBJ2-3, with 7 bases identical to TRBD1. The CDR3 is made up of 13 amino acids. Germline assignment: CDR1 SNHLY and CDR2 FYNNEI. V dropped 8 bases and J dropped 4; count of bases not matched to a gene: 6. CDR3 loop: CASGDRVSDTQYF. In DNA form, the CDR3 reads TGTGCCAGCGGAGACAGGGTTTCAGATACGCAGTATTTT.